This entry is about one TCR beta chain. V shed 5 bases and J shed 10 bases, with 14 bases lying between them. This CDR3 spans 11 amino acids. From germline, CDR1 is GTSNPN and CDR2 SVGIG (reference sequence). RNA, at about 0.45 to 1 ug, was reverse transcribed with random hexamers. A single record per CDR3 protein comes from TCRdb applying MiXCR to the immunoSEQ multiplex PCR reads. The sample yields some 260,000 distinct CDR3 sequences, approximately 84% seen once. The data belong to a study of CD8 T cells in Susac syndrome. The sequence was collected from a human donor with multiple sclerosis. V usage is TRBV30 and J usage is TRBJ1-1; a possible D gene is TRBD1 (5 bases). The specimen sequenced was CD8+ T cells from PBMCs. For the CDR3, the DNA is TGTGCCTGGTCAGACGGGGGGGGAGCTTTCTTT. The encoded protein is CAWSDGGGAFF.